Given below is one T cell receptor beta chain in context. Its antigen is not identified. The V and J ends lost 4 bases and 2 bases, in that order; junction bases with no gene match: 9. The CDR3 sequence is 16 residues long. From germline, CDR1 is SGHKS and CDR2 YYEKEE (reference sequence). The method was immunoSEQ multiplex PCR; TCRdb's version includes in-frame clones alone and lacks a portion of them. The table records approximately 31,000 clones, over 75% of them present only once. These data belong to a study of a mutant IDH1 vaccine in newly diagnosed glioma. The time point is: week 35, safety follow-up. Doses consisted of 300 ug of mutant IDH1 20-mer peptide each, paired with topical imiquimod.

Specimen: PBMCs, collected from a glioma patient whose treatment included an IDH1 peptide vaccine. This chain joins TRBV5-5 and TRBJ1-5; 7 nucleotides match TRBD1. This sequence was found in a man aged 40-49 years with glioma. Some clones in this sample may be carry-over from other donors' samples. The CDR3 DNA reads as TGTGCCAGCAGCCGACGGGACAGCGACGGCAATCAGCCCCAGCATTTT. Translated: CASSRRDSDGNQPQHF. The whole variable domain, filled in from reference TRBV5-5 and TRBJ1-5, reads DAGVTQSPTHLIKTRGQQVTLRCSPISGHKSVSWYQQVLGQGPQFIFQYYEKEERGRGNFPDRFSARQFPNYSSELNVNALLLGDSALYLCASSRRDSDGNQPQHFGDGTRLSIL.